Listed here are 6 T cell receptor beta chains from one sample, sequenced in a study of blood T cell repertoires in COVID-19. Profiling relied on immunoSEQ multiplex PCR, and the TCRdb table lists in-frame clones only, not all of them. The sample yields roughly 300,000 clones, 85% to 90% seen once. The specimen sequenced was peripheral blood. The receptor source for this set is a human donor in a cohort sampled during active COVID-19.

The chain employs TRBV3-1 (or the pseudogene TRBV3-2) and TRBJ1-1, with unresolved D. CDR3 length: 11 amino acids. CDR1 is LGHDT and CDR2 is YNNKEL in the germline V gene (reference sequence). Trimming removed 6 bases from V and 6 bases from J, with 8 bases in between. CDR3 in amino acids: CASRRAAEAFF. The CDR3 DNA reads TGTGCCAGCAGGAGGGCAGCTGAAGCTTTCTTT.

This clone occurred once. The chain combines TRBV5-1 with TRBJ1-1; 7 nucleotides line up with TRBD1. J was trimmed by 0 bases and V by 4 bases; bases with no gene match: 3. There are 14 residues in the CDR3. Germline CDR1 SGHRS, CDR2 YFSETQ. The CDR3 coding sequence is TGCGCCAGCAGCGCCGGGACAGTGAACACTGAAGCTTTCTTT. It codes for CASSAGTVNTEAFF. Drawing the rest from reference TRBV5-1 and TRBJ1-1, the complete variable domain is KAGVTQTPRYLIKTRGQQVTLSCSPISGHRSVSWYQQTPGQGLQFLFEYFSETQRNKGNFPGRFSGRQFSNSRSEMNVSTLELGDSALYLCASSAGTVNTEAFFGQGTRLTVV.

The V gene is TRBV18, the J gene TRBJ2-6; no reliable D call. This CDR3 is 16 amino acids long. Germline CDR1 is KGHSH and CDR2 is LQKENI. Trimming left V 3 bases short and J 3 bases short, with 12 bases between. CDR3 residues: CASSPNVRSGANVLTF. The CDR3 region has the DNA TGTGCCAGCTCACCGAACGTCAGAAGTGGGGCCAACGTCCTGACTTTC.

A remark on this clone: The same CDR3 can be traced to other DNA sequences in this sample. The gene calls are TRBV18 and TRBJ1-1; no clear D gene. The length of the CDR3 is 14 residues. With 3 bases removed from V and 1 base from J, the gap between germline ends came to 9 bases. Per the germline V gene, CDR1 is KGHSH and CDR2 is LQKENI. The CDR3 nucleotides are TGTGCCAGCTCACCCGTGTCGAGGAACACTGAAGCTTTCTTT. Its translation: CASSPVSRNTEAFF.

This rearrangement joins TRBV18 to TRBJ2-5, with a possible D match to TRBD1 (6 bases). V shed 6 bases and J shed 5 bases, with 13 bases lying between them. CDR1 and CDR2 from the germline V gene are KGHSH and LQKENI. This CDR3 has 13 residues. This CDR3 reads CASSSGVGETQYF. CDR3 bases: TGTGCCAGCTCGTCAGGGGTTGGGGAGACCCAGTACTTC.

The chain links TRBV6-6 to TRBJ2-7, with D unresolved. Per the germline V gene, CDR1 is MNHNY and CDR2 is SVGAGI (reference sequence). With 4 bases removed from V and 3 bases from J, the gap between germline ends came to 4 bases. The CDR3 is 11 amino acids. The CDR3 is CASSFGYEQYF. The CDR3 DNA is TGTGCCAGCAGTTTCGGCTACGAGCAGTACTTC.